This entry lists 24 T cell receptor beta chains sequenced from one sample in a study of identical twins. One entry per CDR3 protein results from TCRdb running MiXCR on the 5' RACE reads. This table holds roughly 350,000 distinct CDR3 sequences, around 9% found once. What was sequenced was naive T cells sorted from blood. The receptors here all came from a woman in her forties or fifties in good health.

The rearrangement uses TRBV10-3 and TRBJ1-2, with 10 bases that match TRBD1. Germline loops: CDR1 ENHRY, CDR2 SYGVKD. The CDR3 contains 15 residues. J was trimmed by 2 bases and V by 7 bases; bases with no gene match: 7. The DNA for the CDR3 is TGTGCCATCAATGCCGGGACAGGGGTCAACTATGGCTACACCTTC. Its translation is CAINAGTGVNYGYTF.

The sample holds a few counts of this clonotype. J is TRBJ2-1 and V is TRBV7-8; 8 bases are a match to TRBD2. This CDR3 is built from 17 residues. V gave up 0 bases and J gave up 3 bases; unmatched junction bases: 7. CDR1 is SGHVS and CDR2 is FQNEAQ in the germline V gene. The DNA of the CDR3 is TGTGCCAGCAGCTTAGCGTTTGGGGCGGGAGGCTACAATGAGCAGTTCTTC. Translation: CASSLAFGAGGYNEQFF.

This clonotype was recorded only once. This sequence joins TRBV14 and TRBJ2-7; TRBD2 agrees at 12 bases. CDR1 and CDR2 from the germline V gene are SGHDN and FVKESK. This CDR3 spans 13 amino acids. V was pared by 6 bases and J by 9 bases, with 6 bases of the junction left unmatched. In DNA form, the CDR3 reads TGTGCCAGCAGGGCTAGCGGGAGGGTTTTGCAGTACGTC. Translated, it gives CASRASGRVLQYV.

This clonotype was counted at least ten times. The genes are TRBV6-5 and TRBJ2-5, with 9 nucleotides matching TRBD2. V lost 4 bases, J lost 5 bases, and 5 bases stayed unmatched. The germline V gene encodes CDR1 MNHEY and CDR2 SVGAGI. This CDR3 has 14 amino acids. The DNA for the CDR3 is TGTGCCAGCAGTTTTGCGGGAGGGCCTGAGACCCAGTACTTC. This sequence encodes CASSFAGGPETQYF.

This clonotype has a count of ten or more. The V and J genes are TRBV6-2 or TRBV6-3 and TRBJ2-7; D is undetermined. Looked up from germline, CDR1 is MNHEY and CDR2 is SVGEGT. V was trimmed by 6 bases and J by 4 bases, leaving 7 bases between them. The CDR3 spans 11 residues. Written as DNA, the CDR3 is TGTGCCAGCAGGCACGATTACGAGCAGTACGTC. Translation gives CASRHDYEQYV.

This clonotype was seen many times. The chain joins TRBV11-2 to TRBJ1-1; D call uncertain. This CDR3 has 13 residues. The V and J ends lost 5 bases and 1 base respectively, with 8 bases between them. Looked up from germline, CDR1 is SGHAT and CDR2 is FQNNGV. The DNA of the CDR3 is TGTGCCAGCAGCCCCCCCCCGAACACTGAAGCTTTCTTT. It is translated as CASSPPPNTEAFF.

This rearrangement joins TRBV7-9 to TRBJ2-3; D perhaps matches TRBD1 (6 bases). The CDR3 contains 19 residues. Germline V gives CDR1 SEHNR, CDR2 FQNEAQ (reference sequence). With 3 bases removed from V and 1 base from J, the gap between germline ends came to 23 bases. The CDR3 sequence: CASSLAIPGQTTRTDTQYF. In DNA, the CDR3 is TGTGCCAGCAGCTTGGCTATCCCGGGACAAACGACGCGCACAGATACGCAGTATTTT.

The chain has TRBV10-3 and TRBJ2-3, with TRBD2 matching over 7 bases. Germline V gene data show CDR1 as ENHRY and CDR2 as SYGVKD. V shed 11 bases and J 4 bases; nucleotides not matched to a gene: 12. This CDR3 has 14 residues. The CDR3 nucleotides are TGTGCCGCTCGAGGGAGGGTGAACGCAGATACGCAGTATTTT. This sequence encodes CAARGRVNADTQYF.

The CDR3 spells CATREAGQETQYF. Written as DNA, the CDR3 is TGTGCCACCCGGGAGGCAGGCCAAGAGACCCAGTACTTC. The chain recombines TRBV24-1 with TRBJ2-5, with 7 positions matching TRBD2. V trimming: 9 bases; J trimming: 1 base; junction bases outside the gene matches: 4. The CDR3 has 13 residues. CDR1 is KGHDR, CDR2 SFDVKD, per germline.

A few counts support this clonotype. The chain carries TRBV6-5 and TRBJ1-2; D gene unclear. CDR1 is MNHEY and CDR2 is SVGAGI in the germline V gene. The CDR3 contains 14 residues. The ends were cut back, 0 bases at V and 5 bases at J, with 10 bases in the middle. The CDR3 loop is CASSYSEGPYGYTF. CDR3 nucleotide sequence: TGTGCCAGCAGTTACTCGGAGGGCCCGTATGGCTACACCTTC.

This clonotype appeared a few times. The rearrangement uses TRBV6-1 and TRBJ2-7, with 7 nucleotides matching TRBD1. There are 15 residues in the CDR3. Germline-derived CDR1 and CDR2 are MNHNS and SASEGT. V lost 0 bases to trimming and J lost 4 bases; unmatched junction nucleotides: 6. The CDR3 loop is CASSEAGTVRYEQYV. The CDR3 DNA is TGTGCCAGCAGTGAAGCGGGGACAGTTAGGTACGAGCAGTACGTC.

The J gene is TRBJ1-1, the V gene TRBV7-6; 9 bases are shared with TRBD1. Per germline, CDR1 SGHVS and CDR2 FNYEAQ. The CDR3 is 13 residues long. V lost 5 bases to trimming and J lost 7 bases; unmatched junction nucleotides: 5. CDR3 DNA: TGTGCCAGCAGCCCCGACAGGGGGGGTGAAGCTTTCTTT. Translation gives CASSPDRGGEAFF.

This clonotype was picked up a small number of times. This sequence joins TRBV4-1 and TRBJ2-3, with 7 bases that match TRBD1. CDR1 is MGHRA, CDR2 YSYEKL, per germline. There are 17 residues in the CDR3. The V segment lost 0 bases and the J segment 1 base; nucleotides outside the gene matches: 7. The CDR3 sequence: CASSQEGRGTGTDTQYF. The CDR3 DNA reads TGCGCCAGCAGCCAAGAAGGGCGAGGGACAGGCACAGATACGCAGTATTTT.

This clonotype was seen repeatedly, ten times or more. CDR3: CSAASSGVTDTQYF. The CDR3 nucleotides read TGCAGTGCTGCCTCCTCGGGGGTCACAGATACGCAGTATTTT. The chain joins TRBV20-1 to TRBJ2-3; tentative D call: TRBD2 (6 bases). This CDR3 is built from 14 residues. The germline V gene encodes CDR1 DFQATT and CDR2 SNEGSKA (reference sequence). V was shortened by 5 bases and J by 2 bases, with 14 bases between the two germline ends.

This clonotype was counted many times. The chain couples TRBV20-1 to TRBJ1-1; D is unresolved. Between the trimmed V and J ends, which lost 3 bases and 3 bases, there was a span of 8 bases. The germline V gene encodes CDR1 DFQATT and CDR2 SNEGSKA (reference sequence). The CDR3 has 12 amino acids. Written as DNA, the CDR3 is TGCAGTGCTAGTTTTCAGGACACTGAAGCTTTCTTT. Protein sequence: CSASFQDTEAFF.

The V call is TRBV15, the J call TRBJ2-3, with D possibly being TRBD1 (6 bases). The CDR3 has 14 residues. Germline V gene data show CDR1 as LNHNV and CDR2 as YYDKDF (reference sequence). Trimming removed 4 bases at V and 1 base at J, with 9 bases between. The CDR3 DNA reads as TGTGCCACCAGCAAAGGACAGCGCACAGATACGCAGTATTTT. Protein product: CATSKGQRTDTQYF.

The J gene is TRBJ2-5, the V gene TRBV9; D remains ambiguous. The germline V gene encodes CDR1 SGDLS and CDR2 YYNGEE. This CDR3 region has 13 residues. V gave up 0 bases and J gave up 1 base, with 4 bases separating them. DNA for the CDR3: TGTGCCAGCAGCGTAGTCGGCCAAGAGACCCAGTACTTC. Translated: CASSVVGQETQYF. Variable domain in full (rest from reference TRBV9 and TRBJ2-5): DSGVTQTPKHLITATGQRVTLRCSPRSGDLSVYWYQQSLDQGLQFLIQYYNGEERAKGNILERFSAQQFPDLHSELNLSSLELGDSALYFCASSVVGQETQYFGPGTRLLVL.

In its sample, this clonotype was seen a few times. The chain is built from TRBV3-1 and TRBJ1-1; perhaps TRBD1 as D (5 bases). The CDR3 length is 16 residues. Trimming took 2 bases from V and 3 from J, leaving 16 bases between them. CDR1 and CDR2 from the germline V gene are LGHDT and YNNKEL (reference sequence). The CDR3: CASSQMFRGADTEAFF. In nucleotides, the CDR3 is TGTGCCAGCAGCCAAATGTTTAGGGGCGCGGACACTGAAGCTTTCTTT. Together with reference TRBV3-1 and TRBJ1-1, the CDR3 gives the full variable domain: DTAVSQTPKYLVTQMGNDKSIKCEQNLGHDTMYWYKQDSKKFLKIMFSYNNKELIINETVPNRFSPKSPDKAHLNLHINSLELGDSAVYFCASSQMFRGADTEAFFGQGTRLTVV.

This clonotype appeared a single time. The chain joins TRBV7-8 to TRBJ2-5; D tentatively fits TRBD1 or TRBD2 (5 bases each). The CDR3 runs to 14 residues. The germline V gene encodes CDR1 SGHVS and CDR2 FQNEAQ. The V end lost 5 bases, the J end lost 5 bases, and 15 bases lay between the germline ends. Written as DNA, the CDR3 is TGTGCCAGCAGCCCACCCCGGGGCGAGGAGACCCAGTACTTC. It specifies CASSPPRGEETQYF.

This clonotype was observed a few times. This chain uses TRBV24-1 with TRBJ2-1, with 11 bases fitting TRBD1. This CDR3 is built from 16 residues. CDR1 KGHDR and CDR2 SFDVKD come from the germline V gene. Losses at the gene ends were 1 base for V and 6 bases for J; bases not matched to a gene: 4. The DNA of the CDR3 is TGTGCCACCAGTGATTTCCGGGACAGGGGGGGCAATGAGCAGTTCTTC. The encoded protein is CATSDFRDRGGNEQFF.

This clonotype came up a few times. The CDR3 bases are TGTGCCAGTAGTATCTTAGGGAGCTCCTACAATGAGCAGTTCTTC. Protein product: CASSILGSSYNEQFF. The chain employs TRBV19 and TRBJ2-1; possibly TRBD2 for D (5 bases). V gave up 3 bases and J gave up 0 bases, with 9 bases separating them. The CDR3 runs 15 residues. The V gene's germline CDR1 is LNHDA and CDR2 SQIVND (reference sequence).

The rearrangement links TRBV6-1 to TRBJ1-5, with 7 bases identical to TRBD1. This CDR3 comprises 14 residues. Per germline, CDR1 MNHNS and CDR2 SASEGT. After removal of 9 bases from V and 3 bases from J, the junction contained 8 bases not matched to a gene. In DNA, the CDR3 is TGTGCCAGTAGGGGGGGACAGAACAATCAGCCCCAGCATTTT. This translates into CASRGGQNNQPQHF.

The rearrangement joins TRBV6-5 to TRBJ2-2; 8 bases line up with TRBD1. The CDR3 length is 16 residues. Germline values: CDR1 MNHEY, CDR2 SVGAGI. J lost 6 bases, V lost 5 bases, and 11 bases had no gene match. The CDR3 DNA reads TGTGCCAGCAGTCCAACAGGGGGAGGTTTTCCCGGGGAGCTGTTTTTT. This translates into CASSPTGGGFPGELFF.

The chain employs TRBV5-1 and TRBJ2-7; the match to TRBD2 covers 7 bases. Germline CDR1 SGHRS, CDR2 YFSETQ. The CDR3 extends over 14 amino acids. Trimming took 0 bases from V and 5 from J; bases not matched to a gene: 5. CDR3 sequence (DNA): TGCGCCAGCAGCTTGGCCGGACTAGGCCACGAGCAGTACTTC. This encodes CASSLAGLGHEQYF.